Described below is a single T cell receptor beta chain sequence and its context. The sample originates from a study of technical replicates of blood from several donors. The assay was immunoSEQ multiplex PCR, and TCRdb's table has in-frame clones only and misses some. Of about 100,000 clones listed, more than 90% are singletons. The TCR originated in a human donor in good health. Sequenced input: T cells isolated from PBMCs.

CDR3 amino acids: CASRSGQGDEKLFF. The CDR3 DNA reads as TGTGCAAGTCGATCAGGACAGGGAGATGAAAAACTGTTTTTT. The genes are TRBV12-2 and TRBJ1-4; the D call of TRBD1 is as the table states it, not checked on the DNA. TRBV12-2 is a pseudogene locus. The CDR3 loop spans 14 amino acids.